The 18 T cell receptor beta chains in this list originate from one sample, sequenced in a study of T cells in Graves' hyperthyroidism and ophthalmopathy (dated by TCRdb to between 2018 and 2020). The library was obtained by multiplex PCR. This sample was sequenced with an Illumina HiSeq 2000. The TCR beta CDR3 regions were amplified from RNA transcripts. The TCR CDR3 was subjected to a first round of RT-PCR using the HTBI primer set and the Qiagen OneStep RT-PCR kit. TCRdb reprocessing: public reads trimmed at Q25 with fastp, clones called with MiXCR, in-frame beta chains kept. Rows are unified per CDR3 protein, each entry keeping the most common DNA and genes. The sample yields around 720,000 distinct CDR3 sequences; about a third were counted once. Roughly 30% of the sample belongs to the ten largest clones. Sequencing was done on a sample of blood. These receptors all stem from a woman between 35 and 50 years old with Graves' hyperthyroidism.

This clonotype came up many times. CDR3 protein: CASGRTGASGANVLTF. The CDR3 region has the DNA TGTGCCAGCGGTAGGACAGGGGCCTCTGGGGCCAACGTCCTGACTTTC. V and J are TRBV12-3 or TRBV12-4 and TRBJ2-6; 9 bases align to TRBD1. V shed 8 bases, J shed 0 bases, and the junction held 5 bases outside the gene matches. The CDR3 is made up of 16 amino acids.

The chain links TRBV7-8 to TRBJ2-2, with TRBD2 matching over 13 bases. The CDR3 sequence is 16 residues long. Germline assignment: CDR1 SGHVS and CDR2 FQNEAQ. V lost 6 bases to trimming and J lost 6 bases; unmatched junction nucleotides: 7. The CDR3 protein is CASRSPTSGRSGELFF. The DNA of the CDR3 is TGTGCCAGCAGATCCCCGACTAGCGGGAGGTCCGGGGAGCTGTTTTTT.

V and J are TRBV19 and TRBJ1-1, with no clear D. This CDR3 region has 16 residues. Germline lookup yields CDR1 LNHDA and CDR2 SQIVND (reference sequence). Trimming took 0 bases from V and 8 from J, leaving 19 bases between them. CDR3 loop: CASSIDRRAELKEAFF. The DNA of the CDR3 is TGTGCCAGTAGTATAGACAGGAGGGCTGAACTTAAAGAAGCTTTCTTT.

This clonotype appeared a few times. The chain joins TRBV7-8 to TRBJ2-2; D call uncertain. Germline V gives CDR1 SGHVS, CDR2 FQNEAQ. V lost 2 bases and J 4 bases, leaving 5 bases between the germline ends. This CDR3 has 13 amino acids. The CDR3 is CASSLSFTGELFF. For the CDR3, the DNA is TGTGCCAGCAGCTTAAGTTTCACCGGGGAGCTGTTTTTT.

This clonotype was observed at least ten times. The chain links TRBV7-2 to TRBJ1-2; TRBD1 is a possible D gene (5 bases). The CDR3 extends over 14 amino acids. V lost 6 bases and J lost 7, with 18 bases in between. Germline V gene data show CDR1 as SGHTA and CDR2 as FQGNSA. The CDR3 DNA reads TGTGCCAGCAGAAACGACAGTAATGTCATTGGCTACACCTTC. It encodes CASRNDSNVIGYTF.

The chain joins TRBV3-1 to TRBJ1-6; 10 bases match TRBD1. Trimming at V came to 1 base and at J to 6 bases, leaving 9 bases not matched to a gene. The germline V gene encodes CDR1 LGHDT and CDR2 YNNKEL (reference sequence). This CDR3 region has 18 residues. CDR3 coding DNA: TGTGCCAGCAGCCAAGGTTTCAGACAGGGGGCTTCTAATTCACCCCTCCACTTT. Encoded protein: CASSQGFRQGASNSPLHF. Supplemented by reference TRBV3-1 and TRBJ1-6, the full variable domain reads DTAVSQTPKYLVTQMGNDKSIKCEQNLGHDTMYWYKQDSKKFLKIMFSYNNKELIINETVPNRFSPKSPDKAHLNLHINSLELGDSAVYFCASSQGFRQGASNSPLHFGNGTRLTVT.

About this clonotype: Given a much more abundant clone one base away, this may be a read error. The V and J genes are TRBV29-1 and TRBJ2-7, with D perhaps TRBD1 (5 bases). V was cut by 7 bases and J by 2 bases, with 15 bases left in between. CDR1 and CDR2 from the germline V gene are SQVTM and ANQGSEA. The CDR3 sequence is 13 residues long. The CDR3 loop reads CSARPGSPYEQYF. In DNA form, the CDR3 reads TGCAGCGCCCGGCCAGGGTCCCCCTACGAGCAGTACTTC.

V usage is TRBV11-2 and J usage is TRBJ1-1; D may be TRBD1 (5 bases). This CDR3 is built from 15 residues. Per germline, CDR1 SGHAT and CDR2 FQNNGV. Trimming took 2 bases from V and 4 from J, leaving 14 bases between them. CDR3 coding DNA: TGTGCCAGCAGCTTACACGGGACGGGAGGCACTGAAGCTTTCTTT. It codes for CASSLHGTGGTEAFF.

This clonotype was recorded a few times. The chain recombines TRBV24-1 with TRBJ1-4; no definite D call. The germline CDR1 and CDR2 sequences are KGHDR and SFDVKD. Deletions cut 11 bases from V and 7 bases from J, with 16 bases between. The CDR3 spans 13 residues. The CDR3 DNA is TGTGCCAGCTGGTCACCCTTTGGTGAAAAACTGTTTTTT. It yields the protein CASWSPFGEKLFF.

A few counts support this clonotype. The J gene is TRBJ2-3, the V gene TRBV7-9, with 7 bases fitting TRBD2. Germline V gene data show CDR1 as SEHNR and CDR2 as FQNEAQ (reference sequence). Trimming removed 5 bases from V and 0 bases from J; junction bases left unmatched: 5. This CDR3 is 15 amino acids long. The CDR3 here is CASSPSGASTDTQYF. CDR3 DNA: TGTGCCAGCAGCCCTAGCGGTGCTAGCACAGATACGCAGTATTTT.

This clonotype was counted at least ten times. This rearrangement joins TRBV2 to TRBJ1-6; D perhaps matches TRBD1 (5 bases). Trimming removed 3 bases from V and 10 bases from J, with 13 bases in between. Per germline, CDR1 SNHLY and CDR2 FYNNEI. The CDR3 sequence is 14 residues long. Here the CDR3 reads CASSESGSGSPLHF. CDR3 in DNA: TGTGCCAGCAGTGAGTCGGGGTCAGGGTCACCCCTCCACTTT.

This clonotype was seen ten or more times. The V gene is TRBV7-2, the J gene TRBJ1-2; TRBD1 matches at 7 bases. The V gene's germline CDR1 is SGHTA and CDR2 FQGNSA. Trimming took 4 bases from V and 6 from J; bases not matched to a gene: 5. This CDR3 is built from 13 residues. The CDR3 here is CASSWDRRDGYTF. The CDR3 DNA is TGTGCCAGCAGCTGGGACAGACGCGATGGCTACACCTTC.

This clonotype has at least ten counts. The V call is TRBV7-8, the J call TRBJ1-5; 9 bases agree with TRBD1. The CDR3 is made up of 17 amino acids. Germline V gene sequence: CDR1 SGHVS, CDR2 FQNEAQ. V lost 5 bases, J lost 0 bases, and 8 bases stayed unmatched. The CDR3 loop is CASSLSGTGISNQPQHF. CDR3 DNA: TGTGCCAGCAGCCTCTCCGGGACAGGGATTAGCAATCAGCCCCAGCATTTT.

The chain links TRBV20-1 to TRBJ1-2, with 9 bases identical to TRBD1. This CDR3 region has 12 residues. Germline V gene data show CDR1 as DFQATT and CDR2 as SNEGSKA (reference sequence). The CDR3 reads CSAGGTGLGYTF. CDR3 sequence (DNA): TGCAGCGCCGGGGGGACAGGGCTCGGCTACACCTTC.

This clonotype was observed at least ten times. The CDR3 sequence: CASRPRGTEAFF. As DNA, the CDR3 is TGTGCCAGCAGGCCCAGGGGAACTGAAGCTTTCTTT. The rearrangement links TRBV6-5 to TRBJ1-1, with D possibly matching TRBD1 (6 bases). CDR3 length: 12 amino acids. Germline V gene data show CDR1 as MNHEY and CDR2 as SVGAGI. The V gene lost 6 bases and the J gene lost 5 bases, with 10 bases spanning the gap.

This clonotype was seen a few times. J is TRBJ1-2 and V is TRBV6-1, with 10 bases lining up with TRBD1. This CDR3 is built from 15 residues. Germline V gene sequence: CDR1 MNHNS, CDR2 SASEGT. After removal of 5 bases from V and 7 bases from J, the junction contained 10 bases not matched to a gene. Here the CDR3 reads CASSPRTGGGGGYTF. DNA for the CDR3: TGTGCCAGCAGTCCCCGGACAGGGGGAGGTGGTGGCTACACCTTC.

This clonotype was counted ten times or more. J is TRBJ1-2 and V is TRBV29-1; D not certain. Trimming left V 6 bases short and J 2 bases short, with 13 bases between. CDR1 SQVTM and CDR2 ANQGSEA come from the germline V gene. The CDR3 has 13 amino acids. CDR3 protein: CSVQTIRNYGYTF. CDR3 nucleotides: TGCAGCGTCCAAACCATTAGGAACTATGGCTACACCTTC.

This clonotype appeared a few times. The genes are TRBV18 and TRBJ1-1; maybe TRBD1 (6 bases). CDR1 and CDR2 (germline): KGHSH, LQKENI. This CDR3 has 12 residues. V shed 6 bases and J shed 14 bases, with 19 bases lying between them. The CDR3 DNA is TGTGCCAGCTCTCGGGACAAAAGCCCTAGCTTCTTT. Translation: CASSRDKSPSFF.